The present T cell receptor (beta chain) was sequenced within a study of graft-versus-host responses after intestinal transplantation. There are 15 residues in the CDR3. Between the trimmed V and J ends, which lost 1 base and 3 bases, there was a span of 13 bases. CDR1 is SGHDT and CDR2 is YYEEEE in the germline V gene. Assay: immunoSEQ multiplex PCR; the TCRdb copy retains only in-frame clones and omits some. The profile shows 45,000 to 55,000 clones, about 89% of them singletons. With respect to this clone: The antigen is not known.

Whole-study findings and limits: Some GvH clones appeared in ileal mucosa or blood before recipient bone marrow.

This specimen was PBMCs, taken approximately 97 weeks after intestinal transplant. This chain connects TRBV5-6 to TRBJ1-1; D remains ambiguous. The TCR originated in a human patient who received an intestinal transplant, so some T cells may come from the graft donor. The chain's CDR3 is CASSLLHFSDTEAFF. Written as DNA, the CDR3 is TGTGCCAGCAGCTTGCTCCACTTTTCGGACACTGAAGCTTTCTTT.